A selection of T cell receptor beta chains follows, all from one sample in a study of blood T cells in healthy people across ages. TCRdb reprocessed the 5' RACE reads with MiXCR, giving one entry per CDR3 protein. The table shows roughly 830,000 distinct CDR3 sequences, with about 62% occurring only once. Sequences were obtained from blood. The receptor set was obtained from a man aged 25 to 40 in good health. Each CDR3 is given with its conserved first and last residue. The D gene is left open where the match is weak.

TRBV7-2	TRBJ2-3	TRBD2	CASSLGLAGGIDTQYF
TRBV28	TRBJ2-7	NA	CASSPDSISYEQYF
TRBV5-1	TRBJ2-1	TRBD1	CASHPDRGLGNEQFF
TRBV27	TRBJ1-5	NA	CASSLLGPPSNQPQHF
TRBV4-3	TRBJ2-1	TRBD2	CASSQVLAGGSRYSYNEQFF
TRBV6-5	TRBJ2-5	TRBD2	CASRGVETQYF
TRBV15	TRBJ2-4	TRBD2	CATSHGGGDHIQYF
TRBV27	TRBJ1-6	NA	CASSTTRGAYNSPLHF
TRBV10-3	TRBJ2-3	NA	CAISEARSTDTQYF
TRBV12-3/TRBV12-4	TRBJ2-5	TRBD2	CASSLQAGETQYF
TRBV4-2	TRBJ1-2	NA	CASSQGEGRIYGYTF
TRBV7-8	TRBJ2-2	TRBD1	CASSPYTGAQANTGELFF
TRBV3-1	TRBJ2-7	TRBD1	CASSPNPGQAWEQYF
TRBV7-2	TRBJ2-7	NA	CASSAGSGYEQYF
TRBV7-9	TRBJ1-6	NA	CASSLGLAGSNSPLHF
TRBV6-2/TRBV6-3	TRBJ2-5	NA	CASSDDGQETQYF
TRBV15	TRBJ2-7	TRBD2	CATSGVTSGDTYEQYF
TRBV15	TRBJ2-6	NA	CATSVRGGVSGANVLTF
TRBV10-3	TRBJ1-6	NA	CAISENSGNSPLHF
TRBV12-3/TRBV12-4	TRBJ1-1	NA	CASSLLTSEFAFF
TRBV6-5	TRBJ2-1	NA	CASSPLAGASNEQFF
TRBV6-2/TRBV6-3	TRBJ2-5	NA	CASSYIRMGETQYF
TRBV29-1	TRBJ1-2	TRBD1	CSVLPGQGGTF